This T cell receptor (beta chain) was captured in a study of cytomegalovirus exposure and HLA in healthy donors. The overall study: Most donors, roughly 82% of a few hundred genotyped, fell in the Caucasian-associated ancestry cluster. Study findings and constraints: A link between a missense DCLRE1C variant and TCR beta V- and J-gene trimming emerged from a later analysis. Donor immune exposure was known only as CMV serostatus.

Concerning this clone: What it binds is unknown.

The CDR3 is made up of 18 amino acids. Trimming removed 3 bases from V and 3 bases from J; junction bases left unmatched: 13. CDR1 SGHVS and CDR2 FQNEAQ come from the germline V gene. The study ran its PCR with 60 Vbeta and 13 Jbeta primers. Clones were read by immunoSEQ multiplex PCR, and TCRdb kept only the in-frame ones, dropping some. The sample has 85,000 to 120,000 clones, roughly 80% seen once. The chain employs TRBV7-8 and TRBJ2-3; 9 bases agree with TRBD2. The source of this sequence is a man aged 55 to 70 in good health and CMV-seronegative. Specimen: PBMCs. The CDR3 nucleotides read TGTGCCAGCAGCTTTCGTAGCGGGGGCTCTCTGTCTACAGATACGCAGTATTTT. Encoded protein: CASSFRSGGSLSTDTQYF.